This TCR beta chain appears in the sequencing data of a study of blood T cell repertoires in COVID-19. Study as a whole: There were acute and convalescent COVID-19 samples, and they came from the United States, Italy and Spain. Sources were T cells, B-cell-depleted T cells, or PBMCs; the material itself was cDNA or gDNA.

The CDR3 loop spans 14 amino acids. CDR1 and CDR2 (germline): SGHRS, YFSETQ. Trimming pared 0 bases from V and 1 base from J, leaving 4 bases between. Per the original data handling: Amplification of reference gene primers was used by the study to estimate nucleated cell counts. Generated by immunoSEQ multiplex PCR, the TCRdb table keeps only in-frame clones and is missing some. Clone size and the V and J calls come from that table; the DNA yielded D and trimming. The sample has about 47,000 clones, around 85% seen once. This receptor was identified in a middle-aged man with acute or convalescent COVID-19. The chain has TRBV5-1 and TRBJ2-2; D not certain. The source material was peripheral blood. The CDR3 region has the DNA TGCGCCAGCAGCTTGGCTCTGAACACCGGGGAGCTGTTTTTT. Protein sequence: CASSLALNTGELFF.